The clone carrying this T cell receptor (beta chain) has a handful of counts. The antigen is unknown. The data originate from a study of T cells in Graves' hyperthyroidism and ophthalmopathy. TCR beta CDR3 regions were amplified from RNA transcripts. HTBI primers were employed in a first-round RT-PCR of the TCR CDR3. From the multiplex PCR reads, TCRdb called clonotypes with MiXCR, one entry per CDR3 protein. The repertoire holds about 520,000 distinct CDR3 sequences, with less than 25% as singletons. This CDR3 has 17 amino acids. Trimming shortened V by 3 bases and J by 1 base, and 18 bases separated the two germline ends. General study results and limits: Researchers found most expanded thyroid clonotypes above 0.001 in blood as well. A model of 13 V-J features distinguished ophthalmopathy from stable hyperthyroidism.

The source material was blood. The chain carries TRBV12-3 or TRBV12-4 and TRBJ1-2; D is possibly TRBD1 (6 bases). This clonotype originated in a woman in her twenties or thirties with Graves' ophthalmopathy. The CDR3 region has the DNA TGTGCCAGCAGTTTGCGGCGAGGGGGGTCCCATAACTATGGCTACACCTTC. Its translation is CASSLRRGGSHNYGYTF.